The sequence of this T cell receptor beta chain was determined in a study of cytomegalovirus exposure and HLA in healthy donors. Regarding the study as a whole: Reports credit the classifier with highly specific, highly sensitive diagnosis of cytomegalovirus status.

PCR involved 60 Vbeta and 13 Jbeta primers. Measured with immunoSEQ multiplex PCR; TCRdb has only the in-frame clones, and not every one. This table has 100,000 to 150,000 clones, approximately 15% appearing once. CDR1 is MDHEN, CDR2 SYDVKM, per germline. V was shortened by 4 bases and J by 1 base, with 13 bases between the two germline ends. There are 15 residues in the CDR3. At the time of sampling, donors were nominally healthy, though unrecorded immune exposures were likely. This clone was detected only a few times. Its antigen is unknown. This TCR came from a young woman in good health and CMV-seronegative. The specimen was PBMCs. V is TRBV28 and J is TRBJ1-2; perhaps TRBD1 as D (5 bases). The CDR3 bases are TGTGCCAGCAGTTCCCAAGGACACGGTAACTATGGCTACACCTTC. Encoded protein: CASSSQGHGNYGYTF.